The T cell receptor beta chain described here comes from a study of monozygotic twins with cystic fibrosis (dated by TCRdb to the early 2020s). As for the study more broadly: Barcoded libraries were made from around 3.2 micrograms of fragmented DNA using approximately 14 PCR cycles. The cohort comprised ten female and six male twin pairs aged 2.0 to 36.4 years, median roughly 9 years, mostly children and adolescents. On the day of blood sampling, twins were ranked among about 1,100 cohort participants for weight-for-height and for FEVPerc (FEV1 disease centile). To assess genetic influence on V and J gene usage, the study compared TCR beta repertoires within and across 16 monozygotic twin pairs with cystic fibrosis. Data for three of the twin pairs had already been reported earlier in a different context.

TCR beta CDR3 regions were amplified by multiplex PCR using the immunoSEQ immune profiling system, following the manufacturer's instructions. An Illumina NextSeq system was used to carry out the sequencing. In the original analysis: The immunoSEQ Analyzer platform handled processing of the sequence data, and clonality was calculated by taking the square root of Simpson's index of productive rearrangements. Similarity in V and J usage was quantified by Jensen-Shannon distance, and CDR3 generation probabilities were calculated with OLGA. The immuneACCESS database (August 2020) and VDJdb (December 2020) were searched for shared CDR3 sequences. The source is immuneACCESS, and TCRdb retained only in-frame sequences with V and J called. Part of the clones is not carried over; for the studies checked, unresolved V genes explain less than half of this, and the remainder is unexplained. V and J calls and clone size come straight from that table; D and trimming were deduced from the DNA. This sample lists about 29,000 clones; over 80% were detected once. The ten biggest clones cover roughly 0.85% of the sample.

Broad study findings and their caveats: Simpson clonality was generally low (median about 0.009), which suggests a naive-dominated repertoire, and clonality was higher in the most severely affected patients. Monozygotic CF twin pairs shared significantly more nucleotide-identical clonotypes within each pair than unrelated CF individuals shared with one another (P = 0.000026, Mann-Whitney). The cohort was small, and no association was found between shared CDR3 numbers and age, concordance or disease severity. In 13 of 16 pairs, V gene usage most closely resembled the co-twin's, and the same held for J usage in 8 of 16 pairs, a pattern suggesting genetic constraints.

The twin pairs came from the European Cystic Fibrosis Twin and Sibling Study Cohort, which recruited patients from about 160 CF clinics across 14 European countries. Zygosity and CFTR genotype were verified in-house, and zygosity was tested by multiplex PCR of nine short tandem repeat loci. Peripheral blood was sampled from each twin, with clinical parameters recorded on the day of blood sampling. Phenol/chloroform extraction was used to isolate genomic DNA from peripheral blood cells, and the DNA was then kept in TE buffer at 4 degrees C. In its sample, this clone was seen once. Its cognate antigen has yet to be identified. No much larger clone exists at a distance of one base, and base qualities are not known. V is reduced by 0 bases and J by 5 bases, leaving a spacing of 16 bases between them. Based on the germline V gene, the CDR1 and CDR2 sequences are MGHDK and SYGVNS. The CDR3 has 16 amino acids, counting the end cysteine and phenylalanine. The only DNA kept is the CDR3, 48 bases in frame from the first base.

The specimen was blood. The source is a girl aged 2 to 10 with cystic fibrosis. The V gene is TRBV25-1 and the J gene is TRBJ1-1; TRBD1 is a possible D gene, resting on 5 matching bases. At the DNA level, the sequence is TGTGCCAGCAGTGAATATTTCCCCGGCGGGGGGACTGAAGCTTTCTTT. This translates into CASSEYFPGGGTEAFF.